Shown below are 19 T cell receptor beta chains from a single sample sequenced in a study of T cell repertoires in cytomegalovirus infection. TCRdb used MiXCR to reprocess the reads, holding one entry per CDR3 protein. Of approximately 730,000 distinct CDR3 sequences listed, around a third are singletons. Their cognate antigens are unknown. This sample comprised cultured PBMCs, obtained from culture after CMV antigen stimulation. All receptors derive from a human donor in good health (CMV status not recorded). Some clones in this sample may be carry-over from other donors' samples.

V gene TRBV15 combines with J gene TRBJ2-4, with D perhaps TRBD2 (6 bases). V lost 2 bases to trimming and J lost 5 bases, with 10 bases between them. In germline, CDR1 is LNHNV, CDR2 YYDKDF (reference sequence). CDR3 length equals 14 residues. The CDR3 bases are TGTGCCACCAGCAGAAGACTAGACCAAAACATTCAGTACTTC. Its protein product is CATSRRLDQNIQYF.

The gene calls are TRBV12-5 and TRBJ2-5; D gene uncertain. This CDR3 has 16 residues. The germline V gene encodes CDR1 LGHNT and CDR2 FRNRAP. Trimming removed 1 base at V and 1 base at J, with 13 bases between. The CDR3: CASGLAPLGSQETQYF. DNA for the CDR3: TGTGCTAGTGGTTTGGCACCCCTTGGCAGCCAAGAGACCCAGTACTTC.

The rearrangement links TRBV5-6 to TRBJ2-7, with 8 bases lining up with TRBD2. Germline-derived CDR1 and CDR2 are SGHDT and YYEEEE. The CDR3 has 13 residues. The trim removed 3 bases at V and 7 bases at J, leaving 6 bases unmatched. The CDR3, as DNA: TGTGCCAGCAGCTACGGACTAGCTGGGGAGCAGTACTTC. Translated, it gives CASSYGLAGEQYF.

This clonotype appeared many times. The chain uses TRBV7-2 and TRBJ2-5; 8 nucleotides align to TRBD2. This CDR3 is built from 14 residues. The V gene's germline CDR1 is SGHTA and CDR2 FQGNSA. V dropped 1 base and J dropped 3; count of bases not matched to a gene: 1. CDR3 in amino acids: CASSLGAGEETQYF. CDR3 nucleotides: TGTGCCAGCAGCTTAGGAGCGGGGGAAGAGACCCAGTACTTC.

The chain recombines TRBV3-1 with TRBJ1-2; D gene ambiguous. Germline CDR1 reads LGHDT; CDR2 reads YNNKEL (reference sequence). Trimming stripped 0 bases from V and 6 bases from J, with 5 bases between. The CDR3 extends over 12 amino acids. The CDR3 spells CASSQDVDGYTF. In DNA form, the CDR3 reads TGTGCCAGCAGCCAAGATGTTGATGGCTACACCTTC.

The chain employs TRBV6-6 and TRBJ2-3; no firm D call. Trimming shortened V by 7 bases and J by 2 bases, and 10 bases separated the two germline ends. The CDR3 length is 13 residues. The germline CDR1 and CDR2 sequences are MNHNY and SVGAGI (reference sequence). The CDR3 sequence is CASTASYTDTQYF. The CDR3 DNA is TGTGCCAGCACGGCCAGCTACACAGATACGCAGTATTTT.

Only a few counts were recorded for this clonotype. The CDR3 DNA reads TGTGCCAGCAGTTATAGGGACAGGGGGATCTACGAGCAGTACTTC. Its protein is CASSYRDRGIYEQYF. The chain joins TRBV6-6 to TRBJ2-7; TRBD1 matches 11 bases. The length of the CDR3 is 15 residues. With V trimmed by 3 bases and J by 3 bases, 4 bases remained unmatched. Looked up from germline, CDR1 is MNHNY and CDR2 is SVGAGI (reference sequence).

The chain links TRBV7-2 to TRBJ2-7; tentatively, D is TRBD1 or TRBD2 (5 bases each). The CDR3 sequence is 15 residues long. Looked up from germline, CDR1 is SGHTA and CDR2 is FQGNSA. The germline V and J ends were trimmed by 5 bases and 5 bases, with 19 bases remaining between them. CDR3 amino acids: CASSRAVGTGHEQYF. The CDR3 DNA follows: TGTGCCAGCAGCCGAGCAGTAGGGACGGGGCACGAGCAGTACTTC. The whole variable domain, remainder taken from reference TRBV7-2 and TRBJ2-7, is GAGVSQSPSNKVTEKGKDVELRCDPISGHTALYWYRQSLGQGLEFLIYFQGNSAPDKSGLPSDRFSAERTGGSVSTLTIQRTQQEDSAVYLCASSRAVGTGHEQYFGPGTRLTVT.

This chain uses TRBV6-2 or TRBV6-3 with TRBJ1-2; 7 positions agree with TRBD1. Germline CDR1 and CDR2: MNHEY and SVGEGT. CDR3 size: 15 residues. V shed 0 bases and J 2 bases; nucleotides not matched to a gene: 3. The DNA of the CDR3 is TGTGCCAGCAGTTACTCGCCGACAGGGAACTATGGCTACACCTTC. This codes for CASSYSPTGNYGYTF.

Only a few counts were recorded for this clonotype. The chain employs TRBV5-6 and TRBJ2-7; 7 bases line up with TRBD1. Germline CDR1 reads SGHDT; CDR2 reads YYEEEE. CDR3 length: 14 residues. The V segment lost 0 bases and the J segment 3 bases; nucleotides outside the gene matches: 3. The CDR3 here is CASSLGDSYYEQYF. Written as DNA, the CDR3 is TGTGCCAGCAGCTTGGGGGACAGCTACTACGAGCAGTACTTC. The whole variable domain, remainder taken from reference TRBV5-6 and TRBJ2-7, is DAGVTQSPTHLIKTRGQQVTLRCSPKSGHDTVSWYQQALGQGPQFIFQYYEEEERQRGNFPDRFSGHQFPNYSSELNVNALLLGDSALYLCASSLGDSYYEQYFGPGTRLTVT.

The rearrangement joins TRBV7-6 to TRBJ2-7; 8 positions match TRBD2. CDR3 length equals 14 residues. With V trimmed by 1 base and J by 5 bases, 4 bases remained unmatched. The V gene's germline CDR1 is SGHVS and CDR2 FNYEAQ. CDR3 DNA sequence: TGTGCCAGCAGCTTAGTCGGGGGGGCTGACGAGCAGTACTTC. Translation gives CASSLVGGADEQYF. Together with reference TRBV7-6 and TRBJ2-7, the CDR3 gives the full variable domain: GAGVSQSPRYKVTKRGQDVALRCDPISGHVSLYWYRQALGQGPEFLTYFNYEAQQDKSGLPNDRFSAERPEGSISTLTIQRTEQRDSAMYRCASSLVGGADEQYFGPGTRLTVT.

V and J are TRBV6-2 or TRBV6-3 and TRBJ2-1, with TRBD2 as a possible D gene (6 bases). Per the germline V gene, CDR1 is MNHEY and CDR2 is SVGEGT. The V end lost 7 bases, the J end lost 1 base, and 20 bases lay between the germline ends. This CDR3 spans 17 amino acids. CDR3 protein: CASTQRGGRWSYNEQFF. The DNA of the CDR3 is TGTGCCAGCACCCAAAGAGGAGGGAGATGGTCCTACAATGAGCAGTTCTTC.

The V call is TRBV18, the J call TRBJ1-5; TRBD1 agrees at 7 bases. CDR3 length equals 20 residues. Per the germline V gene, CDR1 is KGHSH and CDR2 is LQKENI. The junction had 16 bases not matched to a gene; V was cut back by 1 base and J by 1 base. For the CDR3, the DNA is TGTGCCAGCTCACCACGTAGACAGGGCCACAGGGAGTGGAGCAATCAGCCCCAGCATTTT. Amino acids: CASSPRRQGHREWSNQPQHF. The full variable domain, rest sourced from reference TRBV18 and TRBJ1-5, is NAGVMQNPRHLVRRRGQEARLRCSPMKGHSHVYWYRQLPEEGLKFMVYLQKENIIDESGMPKERFSAEFPKEGPSILRIQQVVRGDSAAYFCASSPRRQGHREWSNQPQHFGDGTRLSIL.

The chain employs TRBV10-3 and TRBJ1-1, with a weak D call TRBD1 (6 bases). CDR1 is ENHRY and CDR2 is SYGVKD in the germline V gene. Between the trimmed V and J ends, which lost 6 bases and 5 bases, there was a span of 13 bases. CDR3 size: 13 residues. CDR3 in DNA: TGTGCCATCAGCCCCACAGGGACGACTGAAGCTTTCTTT. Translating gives CAISPTGTTEAFF.

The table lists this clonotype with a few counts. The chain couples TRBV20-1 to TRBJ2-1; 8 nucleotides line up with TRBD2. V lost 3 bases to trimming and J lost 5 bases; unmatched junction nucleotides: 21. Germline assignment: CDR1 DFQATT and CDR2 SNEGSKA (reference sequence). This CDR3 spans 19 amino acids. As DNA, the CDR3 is TGCAGTGCTAGGTCGTGGGTGCTAGCGGAACGGCGGGGGGACAATGAGCAGTTCTTC. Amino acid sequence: CSARSWVLAERRGDNEQFF.

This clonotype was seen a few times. CDR3 region: CASSRISGGPSYEQYF. CDR3 nucleotide sequence: TGTGCCAGCAGCCGTATTAGCGGGGGGCCTTCCTACGAGCAGTACTTC. The chain carries TRBV12-3 or TRBV12-4 and TRBJ2-7; TRBD2 matches at 10 bases. CDR3 length: 16 residues. V was clipped by 6 bases and J by 1 base; unmatched bases: 9.

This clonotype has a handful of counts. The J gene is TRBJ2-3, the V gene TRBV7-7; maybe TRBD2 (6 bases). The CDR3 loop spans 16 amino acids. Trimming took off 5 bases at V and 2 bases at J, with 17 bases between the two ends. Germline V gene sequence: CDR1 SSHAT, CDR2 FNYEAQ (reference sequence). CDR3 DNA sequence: TGTGCCAGCAGCCCACTCATAGCGGAACCCACAGATACGCAGTATTTT. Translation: CASSPLIAEPTDTQYF.

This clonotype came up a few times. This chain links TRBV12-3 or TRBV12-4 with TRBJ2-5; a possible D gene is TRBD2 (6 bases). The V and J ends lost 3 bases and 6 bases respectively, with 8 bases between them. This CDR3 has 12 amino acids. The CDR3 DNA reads TGTGCCAGCAGTTTTCGGGGGAAGACCCAGTACTTC. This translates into CASSFRGKTQYF.

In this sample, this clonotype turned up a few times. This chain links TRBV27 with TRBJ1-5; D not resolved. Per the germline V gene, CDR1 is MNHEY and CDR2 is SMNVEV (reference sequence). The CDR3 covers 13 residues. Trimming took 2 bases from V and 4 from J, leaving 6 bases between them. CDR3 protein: CASSLTVNQPQHF. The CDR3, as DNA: TGTGCCAGCAGTTTAACGGTGAATCAGCCCCAGCATTTT.